The rows below give T cell receptor beta chains drawn from one sample of a study of blood T cell repertoires in COVID-19. Profiled with immunoSEQ multiplex PCR; TCRdb holds only in-frame clones, not every one. This table holds over 55,000 clones, roughly 83% found once. The material sequenced was peripheral blood. The receptors come from a middle-aged man with active COVID-19. Both conserved end residues are part of each CDR3.

>TRBJ1-4|TRBV18
CASSLAAGTATNEKLFF
>TRBJ2-7|TRBV5-1
CASSSGRVRGRSYEQYF
>TRBJ2-1|TRBV7-9
CASSDPRGGLYNEQFF
>TRBJ1-2|TRBV18
CASSPFLNGEDGYTF
>TRBJ1-5|TRBV6-5
CASRRQGGSLEPQHF
>TRBJ2-2|TRBV6-5
CASYEVSGELFF
>TRBJ2-6|TRBV9
CASSPGTSGRAHGANVLTF
>TRBJ2-7|TRBV18
CASSPGLAGGSYEQYF
>TRBJ2-1|TRBV27
CASSLSILVAGSSYNEQFF
>TRBJ2-5|TRBV5-1
CASSGGTGAETQYF
>TRBJ1-5|TRBV29-1
CSVPGQNQPQHF
>TRBJ1-2|TRBV29-1
CSGGADYGYTF
>TRBJ2-2|TRBV2
CASRRDFGRGELFF
>TRBJ2-7|TRBV7-2
CASSRDRVLYEQYF
>TRBJ1-4|TRBV2
CASRMGQGTEKLFF
>TRBJ2-7|TRBV6-5
CASSYAHEQYF
>TRBJ2-3|TRBV7-2
CASSLGQHSTDTQYF
>TRBJ2-6|TRBV6-6
CASSYPGVFGANVLTF
>TRBJ2-3|TRBV7-2
CASSLTRSGGMQYF
>TRBJ1-1|TRBV4-1
CASSRNRGNTEAFF
>TRBJ2-7|TRBV11-3
CASSKRGLDEQYF
>TRBJ2-6|TRBV3-1/TRBV3-2
CASSLGGFGSGANVLTF
>TRBJ2-1|TRBV6-5
CASSTGTGGDEQFF
>TRBJ1-5|TRBV10-3
CAINMDRVVSYSNQPQHF
>TRBJ2-1|TRBV7-8
CASSLRRLAVGNEQFF
>TRBJ2-7|TRBV12-3/TRBV12-4
CASSLRDEQYF
>TRBJ2-3|TRBV9
CASSGRGGQGDTQYF
>TRBJ2-5|TRBV4-1
CASSPNGQGAWETQYF
>TRBJ2-7|TRBV27
CASSFRGGRALEQYF
>TRBJ1-5|TRBV6-4
CASFQGATRSNQPQHF
>TRBJ1-2|TRBV27
CASSPRGGTNYGYTF
>TRBJ2-1|TRBV30
CACLLPGLGRNEQFF
>TRBJ2-2|TRBV5-1
CASSLEGLNTGELFF
>TRBJ2-3|TRBV5-1
CASSLGGVVGDTQYF
>TRBJ2-5|TRBV3-1/TRBV3-2
CASSQLARVGETQYF
>TRBJ1-1|TRBV19
CASSLNTEAFF
>TRBJ2-7|TRBV23-1
CASSQFGITYEQYF
>TRBJ2-2|TRBV5-5
CASSRLLGQGSTGELFF
>TRBJ2-7|TRBV6-5
CASSYRGSAYEQYF
>TRBJ2-5|TRBV5-5
CASSLPGQQETQYF
>TRBJ2-1|TRBV11-1
CASSRGTSGFNEQFF
>TRBJ2-7|TRBV7-9
CASRREGSYEQYF
>TRBJ2-3|TRBV5-1
CASSIGLAADTQYF